The rows below give T cell receptor beta chains drawn from one sample of a study of T-cell reconstitution after alpha-beta-depleted transplantation in children. TCRdb re-called the PCR reads with MiXCR, one entry per CDR3 protein. The table shows approximately 99,000 distinct CDR3 sequences, with around 6.4% occurring only once. This specimen was PBMCs, mostly from graft donor cells, taken 360 days after TCRalphabeta/CD19-depleted stem cell transplant. The source of these receptors is a male patient between 2 and 15 years old who had a stem cell transplant for acute lymphoblastic leukemia, so the T cells may come from the graft donor. Each CDR3 is given with its conserved first and last residue. The D gene is left open where the match is weak. Clone size is shown for a subset of rows, as once, few, many or a class of expanded clone.

J gene	clone size	V gene	D gene	CDR3 protein	CDR3 DNA
TRBJ1-1	.	TRBV4-2	TRBD1	CASSLLPGQGLNTEAFF	TGTGCCAGCAGCCTGCTCCCGGGACAGGGCCTGAACACTGAAGCTTTCTTT
TRBJ2-1	.	TRBV20-1	.	CSAPLRNEQFF	TGCAGTGCCCCACTAAGGAATGAGCAGTTCTTC
TRBJ2-1	many	TRBV5-1	TRBD2	CASSLGLAGYNEQFF	TGTGCCAGCAGTTTGGGGCTAGCGGGGTACAATGAGCAGTTCTTC
TRBJ2-7	.	TRBV9	.	CASSVGLGHHYEQYF	TGTGCCAGCAGCGTAGGGCTAGGACACCACTACGAGCAGTACTTC
TRBJ2-7	many	TRBV4-1	.	CASSQEGFYEQYF	TGCGCCAGCAGCCAAGAGGGGTTCTACGAGCAGTACTTC
TRBJ2-3	.	TRBV6-7	TRBD1	CASSYPDRGNGTDTQYF	TGTGCCAGCAGTTATCCAGACAGGGGGAATGGCACAGATACGCAGTATTTT
TRBJ2-1	many	TRBV6-5	.	CATRPPSNEQFF	TGTGCCACTCGGCCCCCTAGCAATGAGCAGTTCTTC
TRBJ1-1	.	TRBV3-1	.	CASSQSGEGNTEAFF	TGTGCCAGCAGCCAAAGCGGGGAAGGGAACACTGAGGCTTTCTTT
TRBJ2-5	many	TRBV6-5	TRBD1	CASSPYPPGQGRQETQYF	TGTGCCAGCAGTCCCTACCCCCCGGGACAGGGGCGACAAGAGACCCAGTACTTC
TRBJ2-1	many	TRBV9	TRBD2	CASSVGLAGGRGYNEQFF	TGTGCCAGCAGCGTAGGACTAGCGGGAGGTCGGGGGTACAATGAGCAGTTCTTC
TRBJ2-7	many	TRBV27	.	CASGRGYEQYF	TGTGCCAGCGGCAGGGGTTACGAGCAGTACTTC
TRBJ2-5	.	TRBV6-2/TRBV6-3	.	CASSTQETQYF	TGTGCCAGCAGTACGCAAGAGACCCAGTACTTC
TRBJ2-1	.	TRBV25-1	.	CASSAPPAAFYNEQFF	TGTGCCAGCAGTGCCCCCCCGGCGGCCTTCTACAATGAGCAGTTCTTC
TRBJ2-3	many	TRBV7-9	TRBD1	CASSDGTGVFADTQYF	TGTGCCAGCAGCGACGGGACAGGGGTTTTCGCAGATACGCAGTATTTT
TRBJ2-4	many	TRBV9	.	CASTPTGGSGENIQYF	TGTGCCAGCACCCCAACCGGCGGGTCAGGGGAAAACATTCAGTACTTC
TRBJ1-1	many	TRBV12-3/TRBV12-4	.	CASSLEGGSTEAFF	TGTGCCAGCAGTTTGGAGGGAGGTAGCACTGAAGCTTTCTTT
TRBJ2-1	many	TRBV5-1	TRBD1	CASSLASGQGFPEQFF	TGCGCCAGCAGCTTGGCGTCGGGACAGGGTTTCCCTGAGCAGTTCTTC
TRBJ2-7	many	TRBV5-1	.	CASSLGLASYEQYF	TGCGCCAGCAGCTTAGGGCTAGCCTCCTACGAGCAGTACTTC
TRBJ2-2	.	TRBV4-1	.	CASSGDQSPGELFF	TGCGCCAGCAGCGGAGATCAGTCCCCCGGGGAGCTGTTTTTT
TRBJ2-7	.	TRBV7-9	.	CASSYRPDGQYF	TGTGCCAGCAGCTACCGTCCCGATGGGCAGTACTTC
TRBJ1-3	many	TRBV4-3	.	CASSQVRGPGNTIYF	TGCGCCAGCAGCCAAGTCAGGGGACCTGGCAACACCATATATTTT
TRBJ2-7	few	TRBV7-9	.	CASSSPLIYEQYF	TGTGCCAGCAGCTCTCCTTTGATTTACGAGCAGTACTTC
TRBJ2-7	many	TRBV28	.	CASSLSREYEQYF	TGTGCCAGCAGTTTAAGCAGGGAATACGAGCAGTACTTC
TRBJ2-7	many	TRBV4-3	.	CASSQEFLAGSVSYEQYF	TGCGCCAGCAGCCAAGAATTTTTGGCAGGGAGTGTCTCCTACGAGCAGTACTTC
TRBJ2-3	.	TRBV2	TRBD2	CTICPLAGGPGFTDTQYF	TGTACCATCTGTCCCCTAGCGGGAGGGCCCGGGTTCACAGATACGCAGTATTTT
TRBJ2-3	many	TRBV9	TRBD2	CASSLRAGGPVDTQYF	TGTGCCAGCAGCCTGCGAGCGGGGGGGCCCGTAGATACGCAGTATTTT
TRBJ1-2	few	TRBV18	TRBD1	CASSQGQGSYGYTF	TGTGCCAGCTCTCAGGGACAGGGAAGCTATGGCTACACCTTC
TRBJ2-7	few	TRBV7-6	.	CASSLGWGVEGSEQYF	TGTGCCAGCAGCTTAGGGTGGGGGGTGGAAGGCTCCGAGCAGTACTTC